This TCR beta chain was recorded in a study of cytomegalovirus exposure and HLA in healthy donors. Of note for this clone: The target antigen is unknown.

General study points: TCR beta chain V- and J-gene trimming was linked, in a later analysis, to a missense variant in DCLRE1C. High sensitivity and specificity were reportedly achieved when the classifier diagnosed cytomegalovirus status. Later on, an analysis found that several of the most significant clusters appeared to be linked to common viral pathogens, which included parvovirus B19.

Primers: 60 Vbeta forward and 13 Jbeta reverse. Here immunoSEQ multiplex PCR was the method, and the copy in TCRdb shows in-frame clones only, minus some. The sample holds some 120,000 clones, around three quarters seen once. The sequence was collected from a man between 18 and 35 years old in good health and CMV-seronegative. Sequenced material: PBMCs.

CDR3 sequence reads: CASSLRTSGPYEQYF. In DNA, the CDR3 is TGCGCCAGCAGCTTGAGGACTAGCGGACCCTACGAGCAGTACTTC. The J gene is TRBJ2-7, the V gene TRBV5-1, with TRBD2 identical over 10 bases. The length of the CDR3 is 15 residues. Germline trimming cut 1 base from V and 2 bases from J; bases unmatched to any gene: 3. CDR1 SGHRS and CDR2 YFSETQ come from the germline V gene.